This TCR beta chain was documented in a study of OX40 agonist ivuxolimab in advanced cancers. A note on the overall study: The costimulatory receptor OX40 (CD134) was targeted by ivuxolimab, a fully human IgG2 agonistic monoclonal antibody. Intravenous ivuxolimab was administered to patients every 2 weeks at six dose levels: 0.01, 0.1, 0.3, 1.5, 3 and 10 mg/kg. Of the approximately 50 patients in dose escalation, about 20 had hepatocellular carcinoma, about 15 had melanoma, 9 had renal cell carcinoma and 9 had head and neck cancer. The dose-escalation cohort was about 83% male with a mean age of about 60 years, ranging from roughly 20 to 80. Patients were allowed to have had prior anti-PD-1, anti-PD-L1 or anti-CTLA-4 therapy, and 30% to 50% of the dose-escalation patients had previously received checkpoint inhibitors. Partial responses were achieved by three dose-escalation patients, of whom one had hepatocellular carcinoma and two had cutaneous melanoma. Peripheral TCRbeta sequencing was intended to test whether TCR sequence diversity was altered and clonal T-cell expansion was caused by ivuxolimab. The paper covers the monotherapy dose-escalation part of the phase I ivuxolimab trial, which included N of about 50 patients. Summary of the overall study and its limitations: The antigen specificity of the clonally expanded peripheral T cells was not determined. After ivuxolimab, CD8+ T cells had more expanded clones than CD4+ T cells on average. Low levels of normalized T-cell clonal expansion were also seen in some nonresponding patients. Clonal expansion of both CD4+ and CD8+ blood T cells was observed from baseline to week 6 at doses 0.1 to 3.0 mg/kg. Partial responders in the 0.1-3.0 mg/kg groups had among the lowest normalized peripheral clonal expansion, especially among CD8+ T cells.

The CDR3 covers 14 residues, taking in both the cysteine and the phenylalanine. The DNA shown is the 42-base CDR3, in frame from base 1. CDR1 and CDR2 were assigned from the germline V gene (reference sequence) as GTSNPN and SVGIG. V ends up 0 bases short and J 9 bases short, with an unmatched junction base count of 4. As to this clone: No cognate antigen has been identified for it. Base qualities are not recorded, but no much larger clone differs from it by a single base.

The trial excluded patients who had a history of autoimmune disease or who were on systemic immunosuppression. In every dose cohort, peripheral blood was drawn for TCR sequencing at baseline, cycle 4 day 1, and cycle 7 day 1. Samples were obtained from an open-label, multicenter, first-in-human phase I dose-escalation trial of ivuxolimab. Adults with locally advanced or metastatic melanoma, renal cell, hepatocellular, or head and neck squamous cell carcinoma were enrolled in the trial. CD4+ and CD8+ T cells were sorted separately from peripheral blood before TCR sequencing. To sequence the TCRbeta CDR3 region, genomic DNA was isolated from the sorted cells. The immunoSEQ Assay was used for sequencing of TCRbeta CDR3 regions. Here the immuneACCESS table is served through TCRdb, limited to in-frame sequences with V and J called. Missing clones are a known gap in these copies; in checked studies unresolved V genes cover under half, and the rest lacks a known reason. This sample gives some 77,000 clones in total; about nine tenths of them show up just once. The ten top clones hold under 6.5% of the sample.

Recombination joined TRBV30 with TRBJ2-1; 11 nucleotides in the junction match TRBD2. This specimen consisted of CD4+ or CD8+ T cells sorted from blood, obtained in a trial of the OX40 agonist ivuxolimab. This TCR was recovered from an adult with an advanced solid tumor such as melanoma, head and neck, liver or kidney cancer. The CDR3 here reads CAWSVLAGVSEQFF. The base sequence is TGTGCCTGGAGTGTACTAGCGGGAGTCAGTGAGCAGTTCTTC.